This T cell receptor (beta chain) was documented in a study of blood T cell repertoires in COVID-19. The ends lost 2 bases at V and 3 bases at J; junction bases unmatched: 12. Germline V gene sequence: CDR1 MDHEN, CDR2 SYDVKM. This CDR3 is built from 18 residues. Original data processing: Quantification of nucleated cells was approximated via reference gene primer amplification. Produced via immunoSEQ multiplex PCR; TCRdb's table is partial and in-frame only. V and J calls and clone size come straight from that table; D and trimming were deduced from the DNA. The repertoire includes some 310,000 clones, around nine tenths of them detected once, and roughly a tenth sits in the top ten. Participants came from roughly 23 US areas, aged roughly 18 to 95 years. Each participant's cohort was designated according to participant-reported clinical history. Each recovered donor of Cohort 3 presented with two negative PCRs, clearance, or symptom resolution.

The sample consisted of PBMCs or T cells enriched from blood (not recorded which). The chain is built from TRBV28 and TRBJ2-3; 9 bases match TRBD1. This receptor was identified in a woman aged 25 to 39 who had recovered from COVID-19. The CDR3 here is CASSLAVPGQGWTDTQYF. CDR3 bases: TGTGCCAGCAGTTTAGCCGTTCCGGGACAGGGCTGGACAGATACGCAGTATTTT.